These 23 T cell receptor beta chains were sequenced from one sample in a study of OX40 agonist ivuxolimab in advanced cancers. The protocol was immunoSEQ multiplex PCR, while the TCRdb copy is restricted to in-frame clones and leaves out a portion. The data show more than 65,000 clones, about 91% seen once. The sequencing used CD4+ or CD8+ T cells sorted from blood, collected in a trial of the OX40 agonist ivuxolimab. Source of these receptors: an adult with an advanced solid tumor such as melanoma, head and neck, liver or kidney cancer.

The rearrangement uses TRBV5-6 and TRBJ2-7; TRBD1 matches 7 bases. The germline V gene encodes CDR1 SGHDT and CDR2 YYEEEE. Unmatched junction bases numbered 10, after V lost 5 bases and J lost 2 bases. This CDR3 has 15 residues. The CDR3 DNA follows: TGTGCCAGCAGGCCAACAGGGGCCTTAGCCTACGAGCAGTACTTC. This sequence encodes CASRPTGALAYEQYF.

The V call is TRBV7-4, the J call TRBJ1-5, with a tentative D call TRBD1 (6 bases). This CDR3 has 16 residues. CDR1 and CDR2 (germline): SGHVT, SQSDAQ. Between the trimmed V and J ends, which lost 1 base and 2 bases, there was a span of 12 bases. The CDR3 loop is CASSLGGQQGNQPQHF. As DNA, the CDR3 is TGTGCCAGCAGCTTAGGGGGGCAGCAAGGCAATCAGCCCCAGCATTTT.

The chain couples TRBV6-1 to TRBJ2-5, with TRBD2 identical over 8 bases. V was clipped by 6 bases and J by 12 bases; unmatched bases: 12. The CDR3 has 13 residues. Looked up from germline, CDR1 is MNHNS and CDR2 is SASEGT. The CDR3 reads CASRPNPSGPEYF. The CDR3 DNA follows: TGTGCCAGCAGGCCTAACCCTAGCGGGCCCGAGTACTTC.

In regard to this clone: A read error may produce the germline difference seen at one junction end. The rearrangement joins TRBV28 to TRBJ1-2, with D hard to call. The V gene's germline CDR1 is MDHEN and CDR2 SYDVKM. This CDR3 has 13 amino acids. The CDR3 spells CASSFPRASYQFF. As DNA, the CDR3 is TGTGCCAGCAGTTTTCCAAGGGCCAGTTACCAATTTTTC.

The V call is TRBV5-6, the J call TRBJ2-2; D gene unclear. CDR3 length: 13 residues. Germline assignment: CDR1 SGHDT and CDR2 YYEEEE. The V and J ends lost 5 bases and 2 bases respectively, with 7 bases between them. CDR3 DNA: TGTGCCAGCAGATCTCAAAACACCGGGGAGCTGTTTTTT. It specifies CASRSQNTGELFF.

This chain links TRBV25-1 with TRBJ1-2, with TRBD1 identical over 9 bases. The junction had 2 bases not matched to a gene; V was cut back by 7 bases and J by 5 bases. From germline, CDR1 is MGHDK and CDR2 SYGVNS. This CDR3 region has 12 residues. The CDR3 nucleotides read TGTGCCAGCACCGGGACAGGGTATGGCTACACCTTC. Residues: CASTGTGYGYTF.

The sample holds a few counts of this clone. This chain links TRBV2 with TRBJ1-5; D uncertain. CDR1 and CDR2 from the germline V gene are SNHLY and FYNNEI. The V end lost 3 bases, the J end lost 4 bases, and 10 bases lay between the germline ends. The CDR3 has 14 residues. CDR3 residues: CASSESLPNQPQHF. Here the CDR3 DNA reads TGTGCCAGCAGTGAGAGTCTTCCGAATCAGCCCCAGCATTTT. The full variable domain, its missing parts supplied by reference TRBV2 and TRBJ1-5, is EPEVTQTPSHQVTQMGQEVILRCVPISNHLYFYWYRQILGQKVEFLVSFYNNEISEKSEIFDDQFSVERPDGSNFTLKIRSTKLEDSAMYFCASSESLPNQPQHFGDGTRLSIL.

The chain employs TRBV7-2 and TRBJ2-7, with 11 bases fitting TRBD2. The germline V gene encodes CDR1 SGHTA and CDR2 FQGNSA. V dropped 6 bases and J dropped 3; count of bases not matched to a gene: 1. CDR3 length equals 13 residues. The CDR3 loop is CASRGLADYEQYF. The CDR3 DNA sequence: TGTGCCAGCAGGGGACTAGCGGACTACGAGCAGTACTTC.

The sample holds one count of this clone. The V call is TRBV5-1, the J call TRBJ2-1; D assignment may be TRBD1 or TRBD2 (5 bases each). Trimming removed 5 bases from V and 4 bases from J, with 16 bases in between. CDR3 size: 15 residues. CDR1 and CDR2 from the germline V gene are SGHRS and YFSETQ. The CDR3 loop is CASRRTGPAYNEQFF. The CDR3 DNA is TGCGCCAGCAGACGAACGGGACCGGCATACAATGAGCAGTTCTTC.

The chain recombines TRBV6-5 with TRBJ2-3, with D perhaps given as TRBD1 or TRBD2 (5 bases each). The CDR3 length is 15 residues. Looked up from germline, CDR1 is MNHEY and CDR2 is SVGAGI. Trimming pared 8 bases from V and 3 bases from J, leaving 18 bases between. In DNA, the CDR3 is TGTGCCAGCTTACCCGGTGGGGGAAGAACAGATACGCAGTATTTT. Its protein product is CASLPGGGRTDTQYF.

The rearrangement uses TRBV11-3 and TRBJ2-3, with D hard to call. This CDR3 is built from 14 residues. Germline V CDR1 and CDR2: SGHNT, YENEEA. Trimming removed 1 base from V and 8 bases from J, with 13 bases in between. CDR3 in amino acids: CASSLVGQYSTQYF. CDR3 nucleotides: TGTGCCAGCAGCTTAGTGGGCCAATACTCTACGCAGTATTTT.

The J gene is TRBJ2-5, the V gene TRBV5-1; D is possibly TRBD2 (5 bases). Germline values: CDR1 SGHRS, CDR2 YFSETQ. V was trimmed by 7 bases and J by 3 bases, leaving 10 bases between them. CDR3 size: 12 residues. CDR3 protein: CASGRSEETQYF. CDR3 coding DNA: TGCGCCAGCGGGAGATCGGAAGAGACCCAGTACTTC.

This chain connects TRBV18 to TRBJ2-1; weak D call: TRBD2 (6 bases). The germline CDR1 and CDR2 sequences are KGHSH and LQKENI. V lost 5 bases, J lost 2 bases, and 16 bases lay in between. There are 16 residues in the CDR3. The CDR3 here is CASSRNIAVTYNEQFF. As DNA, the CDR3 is TGTGCCAGCTCAAGAAATATAGCGGTTACCTACAATGAGCAGTTCTTC.

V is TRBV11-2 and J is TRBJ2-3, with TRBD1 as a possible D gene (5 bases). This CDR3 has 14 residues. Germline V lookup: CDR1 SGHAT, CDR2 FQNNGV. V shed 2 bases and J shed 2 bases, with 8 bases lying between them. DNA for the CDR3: TGTGCCAGCAGCTTAAGACAGTACACAGATACGCAGTATTTT. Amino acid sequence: CASSLRQYTDTQYF.

The CDR3 protein is CASSNSGGLWYEQYF. CDR3 coding DNA: TGTGCCAGCAGCAATAGCGGGGGGCTTTGGTACGAGCAGTACTTC. The chain couples TRBV7-2 to TRBJ2-7, with TRBD2 matching 10 bases. The V gene end was trimmed by 5 bases and the J gene end by 4 bases; junction bases not matched to a gene: 8. The CDR3 length is 15 residues. Germline CDR1 SGHTA, CDR2 FQGNSA.

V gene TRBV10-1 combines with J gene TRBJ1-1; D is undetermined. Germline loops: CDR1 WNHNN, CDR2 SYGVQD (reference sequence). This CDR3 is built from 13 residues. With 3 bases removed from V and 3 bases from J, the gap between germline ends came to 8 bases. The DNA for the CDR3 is TGCGCCAGCAGTGATCCCGGGTACACTGAAGCTTTCTTT. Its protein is CASSDPGYTEAFF.

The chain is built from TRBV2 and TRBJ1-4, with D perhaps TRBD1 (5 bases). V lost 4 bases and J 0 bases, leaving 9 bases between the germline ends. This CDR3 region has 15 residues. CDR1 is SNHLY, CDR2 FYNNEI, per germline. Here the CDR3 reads CASSGETATNEKLFF. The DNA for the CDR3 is TGTGCCAGCAGTGGGGAGACAGCAACTAATGAAAAACTGTTTTTT.

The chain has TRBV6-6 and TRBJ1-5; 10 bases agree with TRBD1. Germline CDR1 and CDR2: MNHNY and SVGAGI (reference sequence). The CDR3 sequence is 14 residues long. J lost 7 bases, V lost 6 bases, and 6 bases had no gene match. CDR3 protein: CASSPTGGRQPQHF. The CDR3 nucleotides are TGTGCCAGCAGCCCGACAGGGGGCAGACAGCCCCAGCATTTT.

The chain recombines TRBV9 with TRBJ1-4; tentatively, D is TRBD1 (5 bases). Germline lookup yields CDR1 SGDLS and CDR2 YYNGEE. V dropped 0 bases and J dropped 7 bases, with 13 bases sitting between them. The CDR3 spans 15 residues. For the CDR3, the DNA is TGTGCCAGCAGCGTAGAGGCAGGGCAAAGTGAAAAACTGTTTTTT. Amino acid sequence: CASSVEAGQSEKLFF.

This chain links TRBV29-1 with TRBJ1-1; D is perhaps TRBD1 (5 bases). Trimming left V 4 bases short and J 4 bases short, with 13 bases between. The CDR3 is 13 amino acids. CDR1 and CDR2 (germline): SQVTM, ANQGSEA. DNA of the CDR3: TGCAGCGTTGTTGACAGTCCGGGCACTGAAGCTTTCTTT. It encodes CSVVDSPGTEAFF.

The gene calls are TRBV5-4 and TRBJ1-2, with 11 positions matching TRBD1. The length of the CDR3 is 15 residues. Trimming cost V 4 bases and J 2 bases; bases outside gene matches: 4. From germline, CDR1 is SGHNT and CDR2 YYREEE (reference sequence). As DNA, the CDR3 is TGTGCCAGCAGCACTCGGACAGGGGGCAACTATGGCTACACCTTC. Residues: CASSTRTGGNYGYTF.

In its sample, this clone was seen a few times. The CDR3 reads CASSARNSPLHF. CDR3 nucleotide sequence: TGTGCCAGTAGTGCCAGGAACTCACCCCTCCACTTT. The V call is TRBV19, the J call TRBJ1-6; D ambiguous. CDR1 LNHDA and CDR2 SQIVND come from the germline V gene (reference sequence). V dropped 5 bases and J dropped 10 bases, with 9 bases sitting between them. The CDR3 is 12 amino acids.

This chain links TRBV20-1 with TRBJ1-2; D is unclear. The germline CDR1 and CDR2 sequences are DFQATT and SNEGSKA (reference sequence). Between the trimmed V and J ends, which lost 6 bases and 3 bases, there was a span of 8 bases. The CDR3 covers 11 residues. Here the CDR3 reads CSAPYYYGYTF. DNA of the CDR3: TGCAGTGCCCCTTACTACTATGGCTACACCTTC.